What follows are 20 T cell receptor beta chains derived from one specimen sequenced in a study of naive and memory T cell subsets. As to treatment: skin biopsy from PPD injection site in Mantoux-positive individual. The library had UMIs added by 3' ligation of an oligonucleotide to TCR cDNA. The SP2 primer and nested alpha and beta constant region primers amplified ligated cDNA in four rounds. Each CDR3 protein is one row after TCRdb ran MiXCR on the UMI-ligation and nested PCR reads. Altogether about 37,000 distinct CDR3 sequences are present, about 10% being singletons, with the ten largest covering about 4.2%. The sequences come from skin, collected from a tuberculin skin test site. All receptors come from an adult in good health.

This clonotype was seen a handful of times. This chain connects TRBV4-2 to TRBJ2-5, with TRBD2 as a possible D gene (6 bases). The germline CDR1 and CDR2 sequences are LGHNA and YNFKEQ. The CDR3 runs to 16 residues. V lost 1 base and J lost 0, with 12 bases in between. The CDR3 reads CASSQVLAEHQETQYF. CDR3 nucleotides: TGTGCCAGCAGCCAAGTTTTAGCGGAGCACCAAGAGACCCAGTACTTC.

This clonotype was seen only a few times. CDR3 in DNA: TGTGCCAGCAGCTCAATAGGCGGGGCTGGCTACACCTTC. The encoded protein is CASSSIGGAGYTF. The chain recombines TRBV7-6 with TRBJ1-2, with a tentative D call TRBD1 (5 bases). The germline V gene has CDR1 SGHVS and CDR2 FNYEAQ. V was shortened by 4 bases and J by 7 bases, with 13 bases between the two germline ends. The CDR3 sequence is 13 residues long. Drawing the rest from reference TRBV7-6 and TRBJ1-2, the complete variable domain is GAGVSQSPRYKVTKRGQDVALRCDPISGHVSLYWYRQALGQGPEFLTYFNYEAQQDKSGLPNDRFSAERPEGSISTLTIQRTEQRDSAMYRCASSSIGGAGYTFGSGTRLTVV.

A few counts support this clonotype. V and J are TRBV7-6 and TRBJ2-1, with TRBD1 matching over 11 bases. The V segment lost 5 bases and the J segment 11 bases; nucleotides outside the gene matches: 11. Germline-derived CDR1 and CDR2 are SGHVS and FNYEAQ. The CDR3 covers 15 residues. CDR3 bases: TGTGCCAGCAGCCCCCTCCGGGACAGGGGGGAAAAGCAGTTCTTC. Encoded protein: CASSPLRDRGEKQFF.

CDR3 region: CASSFGLAGAKETQYF. CDR3 sequence (DNA): TGTGCCAGCAGTTTCGGGCTAGCGGGGGCGAAAGAGACCCAGTACTTC. The genes are TRBV2 and TRBJ2-5; TRBD2 aligns across 10 bases. There are 16 residues in the CDR3. Germline V gene data show CDR1 as SNHLY and CDR2 as FYNNEI. J gave up 3 bases and V 5 bases, and 9 bases lay outside the gene matches.

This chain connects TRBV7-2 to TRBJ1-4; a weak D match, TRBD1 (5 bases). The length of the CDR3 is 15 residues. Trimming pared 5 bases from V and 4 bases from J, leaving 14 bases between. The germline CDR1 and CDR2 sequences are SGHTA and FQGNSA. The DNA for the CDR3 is TGTGCCAGCAGCATCAGCCGGGACCTTAATGAAAAACTGTTTTTT. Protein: CASSISRDLNEKLFF.

Here the CDR3 reads CASSQPGTSGRGTGELFF. DNA for the CDR3: TGTGCCAGCAGCCAGCCCGGGACTAGCGGGCGGGGCACCGGGGAGCTGTTTTTT. The chain uses TRBV7-3 and TRBJ2-2, with 12 bases lining up with TRBD2. From germline, CDR1 is SGHTA and CDR2 FQGTGA. This CDR3 contains 18 residues. V trimming: 5 bases; J trimming: 4 bases; junction bases outside the gene matches: 11.

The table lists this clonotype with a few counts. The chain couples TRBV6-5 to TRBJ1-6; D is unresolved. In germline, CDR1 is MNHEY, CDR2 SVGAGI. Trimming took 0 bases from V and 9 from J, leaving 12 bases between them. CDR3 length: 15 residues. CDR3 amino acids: CASSYSAPAGSPLHF. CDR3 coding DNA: TGTGCCAGCAGTTACTCCGCCCCGGCTGGTTCACCCCTCCACTTT.

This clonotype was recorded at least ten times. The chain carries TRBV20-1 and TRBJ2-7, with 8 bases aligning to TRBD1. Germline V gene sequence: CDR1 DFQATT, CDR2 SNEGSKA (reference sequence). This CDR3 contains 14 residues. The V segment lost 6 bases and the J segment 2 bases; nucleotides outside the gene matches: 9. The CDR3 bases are TGCAGTGCCGCCTCCGGGACAGGAGCCTACGAGCAGTACTTC. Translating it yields CSAASGTGAYEQYF.

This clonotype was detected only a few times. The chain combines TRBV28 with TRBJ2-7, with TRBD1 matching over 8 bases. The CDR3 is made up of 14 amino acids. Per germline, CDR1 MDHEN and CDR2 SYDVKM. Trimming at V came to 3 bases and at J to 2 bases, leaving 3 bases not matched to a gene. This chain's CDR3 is CASSFGTGAYEQYF. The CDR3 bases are TGTGCCAGCAGTTTTGGGACAGGCGCCTACGAGCAGTACTTC.

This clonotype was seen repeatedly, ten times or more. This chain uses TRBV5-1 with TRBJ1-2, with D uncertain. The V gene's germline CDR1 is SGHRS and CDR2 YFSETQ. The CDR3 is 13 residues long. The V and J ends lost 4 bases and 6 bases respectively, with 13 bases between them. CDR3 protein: CASSPSTTDGYTF. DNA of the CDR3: TGCGCCAGCAGCCCGTCTACTACGGATGGCTACACCTTC. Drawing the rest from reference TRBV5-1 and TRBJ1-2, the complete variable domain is KAGVTQTPRYLIKTRGQQVTLSCSPISGHRSVSWYQQTPGQGLQFLFEYFSETQRNKGNFPGRFSGRQFSNSRSEMNVSTLELGDSALYLCASSPSTTDGYTFGSGTRLTVV.

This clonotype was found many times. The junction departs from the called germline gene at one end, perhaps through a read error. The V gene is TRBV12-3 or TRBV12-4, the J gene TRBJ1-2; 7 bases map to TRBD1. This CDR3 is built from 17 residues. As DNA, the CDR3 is TGTGCCAGCAGTTTAGGTCGGACAGGAGTCGCCTCCTATGGCGACACCTTC. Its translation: CASSLGRTGVASYGDTF.

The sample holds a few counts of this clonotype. The CDR3 DNA reads TGTGCCAGCAGCGCCCACCTCGACAGCCAGAGGTACTTC. Its protein is CASSAHLDSQRYF. J is TRBJ2-7 and V is TRBV2, with TRBD1 as a possible D gene (5 bases). This CDR3 comprises 13 residues. Trimming removed 6 bases from V and 12 bases from J, with 21 bases in between. CDR1 is SNHLY, CDR2 FYNNEI, per germline.

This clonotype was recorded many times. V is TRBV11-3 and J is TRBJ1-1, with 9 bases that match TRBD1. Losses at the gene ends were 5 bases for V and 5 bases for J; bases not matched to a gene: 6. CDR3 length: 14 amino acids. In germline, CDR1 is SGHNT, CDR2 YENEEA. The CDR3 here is CASSTDRGGTEAFF. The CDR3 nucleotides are TGTGCCAGCAGCACCGACAGGGGGGGAACTGAAGCTTTCTTT.

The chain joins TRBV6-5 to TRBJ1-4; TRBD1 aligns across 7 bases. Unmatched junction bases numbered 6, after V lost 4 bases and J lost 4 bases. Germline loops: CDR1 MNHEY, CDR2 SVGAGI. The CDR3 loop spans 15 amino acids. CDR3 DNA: TGTGCCAGCAGTTTACGACAGGGCCGTAATGAAAAACTGTTTTTT. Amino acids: CASSLRQGRNEKLFF.

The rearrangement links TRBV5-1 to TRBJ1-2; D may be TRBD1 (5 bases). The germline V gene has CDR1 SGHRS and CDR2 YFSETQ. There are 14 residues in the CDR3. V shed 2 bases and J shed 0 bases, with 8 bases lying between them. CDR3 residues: CASSFTGTNYGYTF. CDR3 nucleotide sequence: TGCGCCAGCAGCTTCACAGGAACTAACTATGGCTACACCTTC.

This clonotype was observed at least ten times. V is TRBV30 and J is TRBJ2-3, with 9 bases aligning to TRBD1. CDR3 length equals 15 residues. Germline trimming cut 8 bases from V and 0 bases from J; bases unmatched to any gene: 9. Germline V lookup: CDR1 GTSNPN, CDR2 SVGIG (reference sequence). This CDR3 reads CAGTPGQGSTDTQYF. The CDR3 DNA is TGTGCCGGGACGCCGGGACAGGGAAGCACAGATACGCAGTATTTT. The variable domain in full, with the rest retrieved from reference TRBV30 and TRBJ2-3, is SQTIHQWPATLVQPVGSPLSLECTVEGTSNPNLYWYRQAAGRGLQLLFYSVGIGQISSEVPQNLSASRPQDRQFILSSKKLLLSDSGFYLCAGTPGQGSTDTQYFGPGTRLTVL.

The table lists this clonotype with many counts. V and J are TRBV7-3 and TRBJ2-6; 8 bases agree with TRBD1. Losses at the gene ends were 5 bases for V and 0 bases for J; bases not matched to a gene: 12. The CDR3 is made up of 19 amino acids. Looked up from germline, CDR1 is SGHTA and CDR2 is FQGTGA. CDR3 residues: CASSPQWTGSSSGANVLTF. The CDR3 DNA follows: TGTGCCAGCAGCCCCCAATGGACAGGGTCCAGCTCTGGGGCCAACGTCCTGACTTTC.

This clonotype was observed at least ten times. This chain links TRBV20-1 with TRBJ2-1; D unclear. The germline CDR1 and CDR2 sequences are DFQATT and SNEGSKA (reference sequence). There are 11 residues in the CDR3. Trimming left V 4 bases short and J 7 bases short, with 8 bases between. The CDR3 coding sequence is TGCAGTGCTATAATGTTTAATGAGCAGTTCTTC. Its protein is CSAIMFNEQFF.

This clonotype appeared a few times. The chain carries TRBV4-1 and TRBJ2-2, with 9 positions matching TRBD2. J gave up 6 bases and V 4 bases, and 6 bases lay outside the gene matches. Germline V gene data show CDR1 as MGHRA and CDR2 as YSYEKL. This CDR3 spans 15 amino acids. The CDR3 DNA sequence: TGCGCCAGCAGCCGGCGGGAGGGTAACGCCGGGGAGCTGTTTTTT. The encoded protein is CASSRREGNAGELFF.

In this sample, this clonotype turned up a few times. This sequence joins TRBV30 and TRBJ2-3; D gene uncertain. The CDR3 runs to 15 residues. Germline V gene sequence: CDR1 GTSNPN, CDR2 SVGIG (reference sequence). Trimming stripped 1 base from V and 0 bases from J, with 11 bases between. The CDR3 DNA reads TGTGCCTGGAGTGCCTATAGCTTGAGCACAGATACGCAGTATTTT. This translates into CAWSAYSLSTDTQYF.